The clone carrying this T cell receptor (beta chain) was detected only a few times. Its antigen is unidentified. A read error may produce the germline difference seen at one junction end. This record belongs to a study of cytomegalovirus exposure and HLA in healthy donors. Study conclusions and caveats: Several of the most significant clusters were apparently associated with common viral pathogens in a later analysis.

Both 60 Vbeta primers and 13 Jbeta primers went into the PCR. Produced via immunoSEQ multiplex PCR; TCRdb's table is partial and in-frame only. The sample holds around 230,000 clones, 78% seen once. Germline values: CDR1 SEHNR, CDR2 FQNEAQ (reference sequence). The CDR3 sequence is 16 residues long. The clonotype comes from a boy aged 5 to 17 in good health and CMV-seronegative. The specimen was PBMCs. The gene calls are TRBV7-9 and TRBJ2-7; TRBD1 is a possible D gene (6 bases). The CDR3, as DNA: TGTTCCAGCAGCTCCCCCCGGGACACCTACTCCTACGAGCAGTACTTC. Encoded protein: CSSSSPRDTYSYEQYF.